A selection of T cell receptor beta chains follows, all from one sample in a study of cytomegalovirus exposure and HLA in healthy donors. This table comes from immunoSEQ multiplex PCR, and its TCRdb copy is limited to in-frame clones, with some not included. Of approximately 110,000 clones in the sample, around three quarters were seen once. Sequencing was performed on PBMCs. The receptors were gathered from a woman aged 45-59 years in good health and CMV-seropositive. The CDR3 runs from the conserved cysteine through the conserved F or W. Fields, in order: D gene, V gene, J gene, clone size, CDR3 protein, CDR3 DNA. A D gene is named only where the DNA matches it firmly. Where a row states a size, it is once, few, many or the class of an expanded clone; other rows omit it.

-,TRBV6-5,TRBJ1-1,-,CASSYRGGEAFF,TGTGCCAGCAGTTACCGGGGGGGTGAAGCTTTCTTT
-,TRBV27,TRBJ1-2,-,CASTPTGLANYGYTF,TGTGCCAGCACTCCGACCGGGTTAGCTAACTATGGCTACACCTTC
TRBD1,TRBV5-4,TRBJ2-5,-,CASSSRDRVGGTQYF,TGTGCCAGCAGCTCAAGGGACAGGGTGGGGGGGACCCAGTACTTC
-,TRBV6-4,TRBJ2-1,few,CASSDSSGSYNEQFF,TGTGCCAGCAGTGACTCTAGCGGCTCCTACAATGAGCAGTTCTTC
-,TRBV6-6,TRBJ1-1,-,CASSYSGVNTEAFF,TGTGCCAGCAGTTACTCGGGAGTGAACACTGAAGCTTTCTTT
-,TRBV6-5,TRBJ2-7,-,CASSYSIGASYEQYF,TGTGCCAGCAGTTACTCAATAGGAGCGTCCTACGAGCAGTACTTC
-,TRBV7-2,TRBJ1-1,-,CASSFRVLTEAFF,TGTGCCAGCAGCTTTCGGGTTCTGACTGAAGCTTTCTTT
TRBD2,TRBV7-3,TRBJ2-5,-,CASSPGLGETQYF,TGTGCCAGCAGCCCAGGACTAGGAGAGACCCAGTACTTC
-,TRBV9,TRBJ2-2,few,CASSVVGTRNTGELFF,TGTGCCAGCAGCGTAGTGGGGACTCGAAACACCGGGGAGCTGTTTTTT
TRBD2,TRBV7-9,TRBJ2-1,-,CASSTAGPPPPAGGFF,TGTGCCAGCAGCACAGCCGGGCCTCCCCCGCCAGCGGGAGGGTTCTTC
TRBD2,TRBV27,TRBJ2-1,-,CASSAGGRNEQFF,TGTGCCAGCAGCGCGGGAGGTAGAAATGAGCAGTTCTTC
-,TRBV6-6,TRBJ2-7,-,CASSAPLSGPSYEQYF,TGTGCCAGCAGTGCGCCGCTCAGCGGGCCCTCCTACGAGCAGTACTTC
-,TRBV5-6,TRBJ2-5,-,CASSLEVGRQETQYF,TGTGCCAGCAGCTTGGAGGTGGGCAGACAAGAGACCCAGTACTTC
TRBD1,TRBV6-1,TRBJ1-2,-,CASTWDRVIGYTF,TGTGCCAGCACCTGGGACAGGGTCATTGGCTACACCTTC
-,TRBV7-3,TRBJ1-2,-,CASSFQGGWGYTF,TGTGCCAGCAGCTTCCAGGGAGGTTGGGGCTACACCTTC
TRBD2,TRBV11-3,TRBJ2-1,once,CASSPPPGGPYNEQFF,TGTGCCAGCAGCCCCCCCCCGGGAGGGCCCTACAATGAGCAGTTCTTC